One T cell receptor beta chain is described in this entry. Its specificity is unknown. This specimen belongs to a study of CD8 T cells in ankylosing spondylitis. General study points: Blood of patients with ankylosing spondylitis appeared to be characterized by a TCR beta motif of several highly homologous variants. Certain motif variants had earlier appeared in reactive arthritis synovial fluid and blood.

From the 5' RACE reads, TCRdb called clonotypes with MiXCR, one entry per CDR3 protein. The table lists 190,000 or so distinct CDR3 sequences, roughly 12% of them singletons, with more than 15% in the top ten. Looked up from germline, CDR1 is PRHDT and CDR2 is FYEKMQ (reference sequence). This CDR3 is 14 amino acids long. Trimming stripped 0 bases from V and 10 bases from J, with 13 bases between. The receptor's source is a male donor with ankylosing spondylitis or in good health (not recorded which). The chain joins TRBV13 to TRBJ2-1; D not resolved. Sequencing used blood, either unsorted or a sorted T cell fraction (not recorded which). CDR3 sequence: CASSLGLIQWEQFF. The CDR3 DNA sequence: TGTGCCAGCAGCTTAGGCCTAATTCAATGGGAGCAGTTCTTC.